This T cell receptor (beta chain) was profiled in a study of CD8+CD57+ T cells in acquired aplastic anemia. Both TCR beta VDJ combination and CDR3 sequence profiling were carried out. Genomic DNA was the template for this profiling. A single record per CDR3 protein comes from TCRdb applying MiXCR to the reads. The sample carries 100,000 to 150,000 distinct CDR3 sequences, approximately 40% recorded once. Individuals selected for sequencing had exhibited CD8+CD57+ cell expansion on flow cytometry. Blood sampling was performed on the patients, and none of them had received therapy by then. As for this clonotype: An end of the junction does not agree with germline; a read error may underlie this.

The sequence came from a human donor with aplastic anemia. The sequenced material came from sorted CD4+, CD8+, or CD8+CD57+ T cells (not recorded which) from PBMCs.

Here the CDR3 DNA reads TGTGCCATCAGTGAGCGGGGGGGCCAAGGGACCCAGTACTTC. It specifies CAISERGGQGTQYF. V is TRBV10-3 and J is TRBJ2-5, with 8 positions matching TRBD2. The germline gives CDR1 ENHRY, CDR2 SYGVKD. CDR3 length: 14 residues.